A single sample gave rise to the 29 T cell receptor beta chains below, sequenced in a study of human CD4 T cells and Enterobacteriaceae. The method was immunoSEQ multiplex PCR; TCRdb's version includes in-frame clones alone and lacks a portion of them. The data contain 25,000 to 30,000 clones, approximately 84% of them singletons. The memory gate held CD4+ cells that were not CD45RA+CCR7+CD95- naive cells, over 98% pure. Source material: memory CD4+ T cells from blood. All receptors come from a human donor in good health.

This clone was seen only a few times. This sequence joins TRBV6-5 and TRBJ1-2; TRBD1 agrees at 7 bases. The CDR3 contains 12 residues. Germline V gene sequence: CDR1 MNHEY, CDR2 SVGAGI. Losses at the gene ends were 6 bases for V and 7 bases for J; bases not matched to a gene: 5. Here the CDR3 reads CASRLQGFGYTF. The CDR3 DNA follows: TGTGCCAGCAGGTTACAGGGGTTTGGCTACACCTTC.

The V call is TRBV11-2, the J call TRBJ1-4; no clear D gene. V was shortened by 4 bases and J by 10 bases, with 16 bases between the two germline ends. Germline V gives CDR1 SGHAT, CDR2 FQNNGV. The CDR3 has 14 amino acids. Here the CDR3 DNA reads TGTGCCAGCAGCTATTTAGGAAGGGCCGGAAAACTGTTTTTT. Its translation: CASSYLGRAGKLFF.

V is TRBV30 and J is TRBJ2-1; TRBD1 might be the D (5 bases). V lost 3 bases to trimming and J lost 2 bases, with 11 bases between them. This CDR3 has 14 amino acids. Germline assignment: CDR1 GTSNPN and CDR2 SVGIG (reference sequence). CDR3 sequence (DNA): TGTGCCTGGAGAAAGGTGGACACCTACAATGAGCAGTTCTTC. This sequence encodes CAWRKVDTYNEQFF.

V gene TRBV11-2 combines with J gene TRBJ2-1, with 9 bases aligning to TRBD2. V lost 1 base and J lost 5; bases outside the gene matches: 3. Germline CDR1 reads SGHAT; CDR2 reads FQNNGV. The CDR3 contains 15 residues. The CDR3 region is CASSLVAGANNEQFF. The CDR3 DNA sequence: TGTGCCAGCAGCTTAGTAGCGGGGGCTAACAATGAGCAGTTCTTC. The full variable domain, with the rest looked up from reference TRBV11-2 and TRBJ2-1, is EAGVAQSPRYKIIEKRQSVAFWCNPISGHATLYWYQQILGQGPKLLIQFQNNGVVDDSQLPKDRFSAERLKGVDSTLKIQPAKLEDSAVYLCASSLVAGANNEQFFGPGTRLTVL.

This clone qualifies as medium-sized (0.01 to 0.1%). V is TRBV5-1 and J is TRBJ2-7, with 9 positions matching TRBD1. V lost 4 bases and J lost 2; bases outside the gene matches: 7. CDR1 and CDR2 from the germline V gene are SGHRS and YFSETQ. The CDR3 runs to 15 residues. CDR3 DNA sequence: TGCGCCAGCAGCCCGGTCGGGACAGGGACCTACGAGCAGTACTTC. It yields the protein CASSPVGTGTYEQYF.

This sequence joins TRBV9 and TRBJ2-1, with 12 positions matching TRBD2. This CDR3 is 19 amino acids long. The ends lost 0 bases at V and 4 bases at J; junction bases unmatched: 11. Germline V gives CDR1 SGDLS, CDR2 YYNGEE. The CDR3 protein is CASSVAGQGTSGLYNEQFF. The CDR3 region has the DNA TGTGCCAGCAGCGTAGCCGGACAGGGGACTAGCGGGCTGTACAATGAGCAGTTCTTC.

V gene TRBV9 combines with J gene TRBJ2-7, with 13 bases identical to TRBD2. Trimming at V came to 0 bases and at J to 8 bases, leaving 8 bases not matched to a gene. Germline lookup yields CDR1 SGDLS and CDR2 YYNGEE. The CDR3 consists of 16 residues. Here the CDR3 DNA reads TGTGCCAGCAGCGTAGGTTATGGGACTAGCGGGATGAAGCAGTACTTC. Its translation: CASSVGYGTSGMKQYF.

In its sample, this clone was seen once. The V call is TRBV4-1, the J call TRBJ2-6; the match to TRBD2 covers 10 bases. CDR1 is MGHRA and CDR2 is YSYEKL in the germline V gene. The V segment lost 4 bases and the J segment 0 bases; nucleotides outside the gene matches: 15. The CDR3 is made up of 21 amino acids. CDR3 region: CASSPYVWVAGGLSGANVLTF. The CDR3 DNA reads TGCGCCAGCAGCCCCTACGTCTGGGTAGCGGGAGGACTCTCTGGGGCCAACGTCCTGACTTTC.

This chain joins TRBV5-1 and TRBJ2-7; no clear D gene. The CDR3 has 13 residues. Between the trimmed V and J ends, which lost 0 bases and 4 bases, there was a span of 8 bases. CDR1 and CDR2 from the germline V gene are SGHRS and YFSETQ. CDR3 nucleotide sequence: TGCGCCAGCAGCTTGGGTTCGCGGTACGAGCAGTACTTC. This sequence encodes CASSLGSRYEQYF.

This clone came up a few times. The chain links TRBV28 to TRBJ1-3; a weak D match, TRBD1 (5 bases). The CDR3 sequence is 15 residues long. The V end lost 4 bases, the J end lost 4 bases, and 14 bases lay between the germline ends. Germline V gene sequence: CDR1 MDHEN, CDR2 SYDVKM. CDR3 sequence (DNA): TGTGCCAGCAGTTACGCGGGGCGCAGAGGAAACACCATATATTTT. Translated: CASSYAGRRGNTIYF.

The DNA of the CDR3 is TGCAGCGTCGACCCGTCCTCCCAAGAGACCCAGTACTTC. Encoded protein: CSVDPSSQETQYF. The rearrangement links TRBV29-1 to TRBJ2-5, with D hard to call. This CDR3 has 13 amino acids. Germline lookup yields CDR1 SQVTM and CDR2 ANQGSEA. Trimming took off 6 bases at V and 1 base at J, with 12 bases between the two ends.

The chain employs TRBV6-6 and TRBJ2-5, with a possible D match to TRBD2 (5 bases). Germline V gives CDR1 MNHNY, CDR2 SVGAGI (reference sequence). The CDR3 loop spans 13 amino acids. Trimming pared 7 bases from V and 5 bases from J, leaving 14 bases between. CDR3 sequence: CASTRTPQETQYF. In nucleotides, the CDR3 is TGTGCCAGCACCCGGACTCCCCAGGAGACCCAGTACTTC.

V is TRBV4-1 and J is TRBJ2-7; D is unresolved. The ends were cut back, 4 bases at V and 5 bases at J, with 24 bases in the middle. Germline V gene sequence: CDR1 MGHRA, CDR2 YSYEKL. There are 17 residues in the CDR3. Here the CDR3 reads CASSPVTQGIMRNEQYF. The CDR3 coding sequence is TGCGCCAGCAGCCCTGTGACTCAAGGGATTATGAGAAACGAGCAGTACTTC.

The chain is built from TRBV5-1 and TRBJ1-2; weak D call: TRBD1 (6 bases). The CDR3 is made up of 13 amino acids. The ends were cut back, 4 bases at V and 2 bases at J, with 9 bases in the middle. In germline, CDR1 is SGHRS, CDR2 YFSETQ. The DNA of the CDR3 is TGCGCCAGCAGCAGGGACACGAACTATGGCTACACCTTC. Its translation is CASSRDTNYGYTF.

The chain couples TRBV2 to TRBJ1-5; 9 bases line up with TRBD1. Trimming cost V 3 bases and J 15 bases; bases outside gene matches: 6. Germline V gene lookup returns CDR1 SNHLY and CDR2 FYNNEI. The CDR3 covers 12 residues. CDR3 sequence: CASSEGTGKGHF. CDR3 in DNA: TGTGCCAGCAGTGAGGGGACAGGGAAAGGGCATTTT.

Comment on this clone: One end of the junction varies from germline; a read error may be responsible. This chain connects TRBV2 to TRBJ1-2, with 8 bases aligning to TRBD1. CDR1 is SNHLY and CDR2 is FYNNEI in the germline V gene. The CDR3 is made up of 13 amino acids. The CDR3 DNA follows: TGTGCCAGCAGACCCGGGACAGGCGTTGGCGACACCTTC. Protein: CASRPGTGVGDTF.

The chain employs TRBV11-2 and TRBJ2-1, with 13 bases matching TRBD2. V was pared by 5 bases and J by 0 bases, with 4 bases of the junction left unmatched. The CDR3 is 17 residues long. CDR1 is SGHAT, CDR2 FQNNGV, per germline. CDR3 sequence: CASSRGLAGSSYNEQFF. CDR3 nucleotide sequence: TGTGCCAGCAGCCGGGGACTAGCGGGAAGCTCCTACAATGAGCAGTTCTTC. Complete variable domain (other parts from reference TRBV11-2 and TRBJ2-1): EAGVAQSPRYKIIEKRQSVAFWCNPISGHATLYWYQQILGQGPKLLIQFQNNGVVDDSQLPKDRFSAERLKGVDSTLKIQPAKLEDSAVYLCASSRGLAGSSYNEQFFGPGTRLTVL.

The CDR3 here is CASSQGQGSSGNTIYF. The CDR3 nucleotides are TGTGCCAGCAGCCAAGGACAGGGGAGCTCTGGAAACACCATATATTTT. This chain connects TRBV7-9 to TRBJ1-3, with TRBD1 matching over 9 bases. V shed 5 bases and J 0 bases; nucleotides not matched to a gene: 5. The CDR3 spans 16 residues. Germline V gene data show CDR1 as SEHNR and CDR2 as FQNEAQ (reference sequence).

This clone appeared a few times. The chain has TRBV5-4 and TRBJ2-1; 7 positions agree with TRBD1. The germline V gene has CDR1 SGHNT and CDR2 YYREEE (reference sequence). J was trimmed by 3 bases and V by 6 bases; bases with no gene match: 18. This CDR3 has 18 residues. CDR3 sequence (DNA): TGTGCCAGCACCCCCCGCTGGACAGGTCTTGGGGACTACAATGAGCAGTTCTTC. Its protein is CASTPRWTGLGDYNEQFF.

The V gene is TRBV5-4, the J gene TRBJ1-6, with D perhaps TRBD1 (5 bases). Germline V gene lookup returns CDR1 SGHNT and CDR2 YYREEE (reference sequence). V lost 3 bases to trimming and J lost 8 bases, with 12 bases between them. CDR3 length equals 14 residues. CDR3 region: CASSSTTGDSPLHF. The CDR3 DNA follows: TGTGCCAGCAGCTCCACTACGGGGGATTCACCCCTCCACTTT.

The chain is built from TRBV10-3 and TRBJ2-1, with 7 bases matching TRBD2. There are 15 residues in the CDR3. J lost 0 bases, V lost 2 bases, and 1 base had no gene match. Germline values: CDR1 ENHRY, CDR2 SYGVKD. This CDR3 is CAISEGGSSYNEQFF. DNA for the CDR3: TGTGCCATCAGTGAGGGCGGGAGCTCCTACAATGAGCAGTTCTTC.

This clone showed up just once. The chain joins TRBV2 to TRBJ2-1, with 12 bases aligning to TRBD2. With 4 bases clipped from V and 3 bases from J, the junction kept 7 bases outside the gene matches. In germline, CDR1 is SNHLY, CDR2 FYNNEI. The CDR3 is 17 residues long. The CDR3: CASSGLAGVRNYNEQFF. The CDR3 region has the DNA TGTGCCAGCAGTGGACTAGCGGGAGTTAGAAACTACAATGAGCAGTTCTTC.

V usage is TRBV6-1 and J usage is TRBJ2-7; TRBD2 agrees at 11 bases. Losses at the gene ends were 6 bases for V and 3 bases for J; bases not matched to a gene: 7. This CDR3 region has 15 residues. Looked up from germline, CDR1 is MNHNS and CDR2 is SASEGT. CDR3 DNA sequence: TGTGCCAGCAGCCTTAGCGGGAGGGCCCTCTACGAGCAGTACTTC. Residues: CASSLSGRALYEQYF.

The chain has TRBV19 and TRBJ1-3; 10 bases are shared with TRBD1. Germline V gene sequence: CDR1 LNHDA, CDR2 SQIVND (reference sequence). This CDR3 spans 16 amino acids. V trimming: 7 bases; J trimming: 2 bases; junction bases outside the gene matches: 8. The CDR3 sequence is CASIPFGQGAGNTIYF. CDR3 bases: TGTGCCAGTATCCCCTTCGGACAGGGGGCTGGAAACACCATATATTTT.

V is TRBV7-2 and J is TRBJ2-1; TRBD2 matches 16 bases. The CDR3 is 16 amino acids. Trimming at V came to 4 bases and at J to 4 bases, leaving 1 base not matched to a gene. The germline CDR1 and CDR2 sequences are SGHTA and FQGNSA. CDR3 nucleotides: TGTGCCAGCAGCTCGGGACTAGCGGGAGGGTACAATGAGCAGTTCTTC. Translating it yields CASSSGLAGGYNEQFF.

The CDR3 protein is CASSLYRSYNEQFF. The CDR3, as DNA: TGTGCCAGCAGCTTATACAGGTCCTACAATGAGCAGTTCTTC. The genes are TRBV11-2 and TRBJ2-1; the D gene is possibly TRBD1 (5 bases). Germline CDR1 is SGHAT and CDR2 is FQNNGV. The CDR3 loop spans 14 amino acids. Deletions cut 2 bases from V and 1 base from J, with 6 bases between.

This chain joins TRBV19 and TRBJ1-1, with 7 bases that match TRBD1. V was pared by 4 bases and J by 11 bases, with 13 bases of the junction left unmatched. The CDR3 consists of 14 residues. CDR1 is LNHDA, CDR2 SQIVND, per germline (reference sequence). The CDR3 here is CASSTGRGTFNAFF. The CDR3 DNA follows: TGTGCCAGTAGTACCGGCAGGGGGACTTTTAACGCTTTCTTT.

The count of this clone is one. The chain uses TRBV18 and TRBJ2-7; no clear D. The CDR3 runs to 14 residues. The V end lost 3 bases, the J end lost 5 bases, and 14 bases lay between the germline ends. CDR1 and CDR2 from the germline V gene are KGHSH and LQKENI. This CDR3 is CASSPSTGQDEQYF. CDR3 nucleotide sequence: TGTGCCAGCTCACCTTCGACTGGCCAGGACGAGCAGTACTTC. Together with reference TRBV18 and TRBJ2-7, the CDR3 gives the full variable domain: NAGVMQNPRHLVRRRGQEARLRCSPMKGHSHVYWYRQLPEEGLKFMVYLQKENIIDESGMPKERFSAEFPKEGPSILRIQQVVRGDSAAYFCASSPSTGQDEQYFGPGTRLTVT.

The chain has TRBV29-1 and TRBJ2-3; 13 nucleotides match TRBD2. CDR3 length: 17 residues. Unmatched junction bases numbered 6, after V lost 1 base and J lost 2 bases. Germline-derived CDR1 and CDR2 are SQVTM and ANQGSEA. CDR3 bases: TGCAGCGTTGAAGGAACTAGCGGGAGGGTTGTCACAGATACGCAGTATTTT. This encodes CSVEGTSGRVVTDTQYF.